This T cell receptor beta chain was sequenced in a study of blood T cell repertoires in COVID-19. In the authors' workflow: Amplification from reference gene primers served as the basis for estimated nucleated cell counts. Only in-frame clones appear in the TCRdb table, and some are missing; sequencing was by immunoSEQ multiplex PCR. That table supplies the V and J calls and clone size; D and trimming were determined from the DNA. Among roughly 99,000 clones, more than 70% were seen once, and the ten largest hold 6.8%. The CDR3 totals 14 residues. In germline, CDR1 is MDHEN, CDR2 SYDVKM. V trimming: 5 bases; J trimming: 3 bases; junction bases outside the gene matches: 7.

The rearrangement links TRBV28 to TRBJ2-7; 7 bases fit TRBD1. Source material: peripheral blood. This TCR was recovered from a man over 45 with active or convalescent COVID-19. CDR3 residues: CASSATGPLYEQYF. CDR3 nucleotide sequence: TGTGCCAGCAGTGCGACAGGGCCGCTCTACGAGCAGTACTTC.